This T cell receptor beta chain comes out of a study of beta chain features in type 1 diabetes. The CDR3 length is 14 residues. Germline V gene lookup returns CDR1 MNHEY and CDR2 SVGAGI. Unmatched junction bases numbered 3, after V lost 2 bases and J lost 4 bases. TCRB transcripts that were expressed got sequenced, as all of the isolated RNA had been reverse transcribed. Assay: immunoSEQ multiplex PCR; the TCRdb copy retains only in-frame clones and omits some. The sample holds about 410,000 clones, approximately 15% seen once. The sample comprised naive CD4+ T cells from blood. The V call is TRBV6-5, the J call TRBJ2-5; 8 bases fit TRBD2. The clonotype originates from a man between 25 and 39 years old in good health. The CDR3 DNA reads as TGTGCCAGCAGTTACCCCCGGGAGGGAGAGACCCAGTACTTC. Translating it yields CASSYPREGETQYF.